Following are 7 T cell receptor beta chains from one sample sequenced in a study of a mutant IDH1 vaccine in newly diagnosed glioma (dated by TCRdb to the early 2020s). The antigens for these receptors are not known. The method was the immunoSEQ multiplex PCR assay. In TCRdb, the immuneACCESS table is reduced to in-frame sequences with V and J assigned. These tables do not hold every clone; where another copy was compared, an unresolved V gene accounts for under half, and the others remain unexplained. The sample table holds tens of thousands of clones, of which 84% were seen once. The top ten clones comprise approximately 9.5% of the sample. This specimen's time point label, per the study, means: week 11, during vaccination. Each vaccine dose was 300 ug of a 20-mer mutant IDH1 peptide in Montanide, given subcutaneously with topical imiquimod. Sequenced material: PBMCs, taken from a glioma patient whose treatment included an IDH1 peptide vaccine. These receptors were obtained from a woman aged 45 to 65 with glioma.

This chain joins TRBV5-1 and TRBJ2-3, with no clear D. The CDR3 covers 14 residues. Trimming removed 0 bases at V and 3 bases at J, with 8 bases between. The V gene's germline CDR1 is SGHRS and CDR2 YFSETQ. CDR3 bases: TGCGCCAGCAGCTTGGGGGGAACTACAGATACGCAGTATTTT. Its translation is CASSLGGTTDTQYF.

This chain connects TRBV27 to TRBJ2-7; possibly TRBD1 or TRBD2 for D (5 bases each). The CDR3 extends over 14 amino acids. Germline-derived CDR1 and CDR2 are MNHEY and SMNVEV (reference sequence). V lost 5 bases to trimming and J lost 2 bases, with 13 bases between them. The DNA of the CDR3 is TGTGCCAGCAGTCCTTGGGACGGGGCCTACGAGCAGTACTTC. Its protein is CASSPWDGAYEQYF.

The rearrangement uses TRBV29-1 and TRBJ1-1; D gene uncertain. V lost 5 bases to trimming and J lost 1 base, with 8 bases between them. Germline CDR1 is SQVTM and CDR2 is ANQGSEA. There are 12 residues in the CDR3. The CDR3, as DNA: TGCAGCGTTCCCCCAGGGAACACTGAAGCTTTCTTT. The encoded protein is CSVPPGNTEAFF.

The chain employs TRBV5-1 and TRBJ1-1; no reliable D call. Germline V gene data show CDR1 as SGHRS and CDR2 as YFSETQ. CDR3 size: 14 residues. With 0 bases removed from V and 1 base from J, the gap between germline ends came to 7 bases. CDR3 sequence: CASSLDSWNTEAFF. CDR3 DNA sequence: TGCGCCAGCAGCTTGGACAGTTGGAACACTGAAGCTTTCTTT.

CDR3 residues: CATSRDRLATQFF. The CDR3 coding sequence is TGTGCCACCAGCAGAGATAGGCTAGCGACGCAGTTCTTC. This sequence joins TRBV15 and TRBJ2-1, with a possible D match to TRBD2 (6 bases). CDR3 length: 13 amino acids. V shed 0 bases and J shed 12 bases, with 12 bases lying between them. Germline V gene sequence: CDR1 LNHNV, CDR2 YYDKDF (reference sequence).

The chain carries TRBV6-1 and TRBJ1-4; D unclear. This CDR3 has 13 residues. V was shortened by 4 bases and J by 5 bases, with 8 bases between the two germline ends. CDR1 is MNHNS, CDR2 SASEGT, per germline. Written as DNA, the CDR3 is TGTGCCAGCAGTGCACGAGGGAATGAAAAACTGTTTTTT. Its translation is CASSARGNEKLFF.

J is TRBJ1-4 and V is TRBV5-1; weak D call: TRBD1 (6 bases). V shed 5 bases and J shed 3 bases, with 11 bases lying between them. The CDR3 is 14 amino acids. Germline-derived CDR1 and CDR2 are SGHRS and YFSETQ. This CDR3 is CASRQGSANEKLFF. DNA for the CDR3: TGCGCCAGCAGACAGGGATCAGCTAATGAAAAACTGTTTTTT. The entire variable domain, with the rest obtained from reference TRBV5-1 and TRBJ1-4, is as follows: KAGVTQTPRYLIKTRGQQVTLSCSPISGHRSVSWYQQTPGQGLQFLFEYFSETQRNKGNFPGRFSGRQFSNSRSEMNVSTLELGDSALYLCASRQGSANEKLFFGSGTQLSVL.